Presented here are 23 T cell receptor beta chains from one specimen sequenced in a study of shared clonotypes between healthy human individuals. Method: immunoSEQ multiplex PCR; TCRdb's copy keeps in-frame clones and lacks some. The table has more than 550,000 clones, 72% seen once; the top ten hold about 1.7%. Sample: memory CD4+ T cells sorted from blood. Subset indicated: CD45RA-negative fraction. The receptors stem from a woman aged 30 to 39 in good health.

In regard to this clone: This CDR3 is also generated by other DNA sequences in the sample. The J gene is TRBJ2-1, the V gene TRBV11-2, with 14 nucleotides matching TRBD2. V lost 5 bases and J lost 7; bases outside the gene matches: 4. Germline-derived CDR1 and CDR2 are SGHAT and FQNNGV. The CDR3 has 15 residues. CDR3 residues: CASSPGLAGVNEQFF. The CDR3 DNA sequence: TGTGCCAGCAGCCCGGGACTAGCGGGAGTGAATGAGCAGTTCTTC.

J is TRBJ2-1 and V is TRBV11-3; 8 bases map to TRBD2. The CDR3 runs to 15 residues. Germline CDR1 is SGHNT and CDR2 is YENEEA. With V trimmed by 3 bases and J by 5 bases, 6 bases remained unmatched. DNA of the CDR3: TGTGCCAGCAGCTTGGCGGGAGGTTTCAACAATGAGCAGTTCTTC. It yields the protein CASSLAGGFNNEQFF.

V gene TRBV2 combines with J gene TRBJ1-5, with D uncertain. Per germline, CDR1 SNHLY and CDR2 FYNNEI. Trimming took off 7 bases at V and 0 bases at J, with 13 bases between the two ends. The CDR3 has 15 residues. Written as DNA, the CDR3 is TGTGCCAGCAAGTCGAGACTCAATAGCAATCAGCCCCAGCATTTT. Protein sequence: CASKSRLNSNQPQHF.

The V gene is TRBV27, the J gene TRBJ2-3; unclear D gene. Germline CDR1 and CDR2: MNHEY and SMNVEV (reference sequence). The CDR3 has 13 amino acids. The V end lost 5 bases, the J end lost 5 bases, and 11 bases lay between the germline ends. The CDR3 region has the DNA TGTGCCAGCAGTATGAACCGGCAAGATACGCAGTATTTT. Translating gives CASSMNRQDTQYF.

The DNA of the CDR3 is TGCGCCAGCAGCTTGGAGACTAACTCCTACAATGAGCAGTTCTTC. This translates into CASSLETNSYNEQFF. The genes are TRBV5-1 and TRBJ2-1, with D possibly TRBD2 on 5 matching bases. CDR1 SGHRS and CDR2 YFSETQ come from the germline V gene. V was cut by 0 bases and J by 0 bases, with 7 bases left in between. The CDR3 totals 15 residues.

This clone was counted ten times or more. V and J are TRBV2 and TRBJ2-5, with TRBD2 identical over 9 bases. This CDR3 region has 17 residues. V shed 3 bases and J 4 bases; nucleotides not matched to a gene: 12. Per the germline V gene, CDR1 is SNHLY and CDR2 is FYNNEI. This CDR3 is CASSDALAGSVGETQYF. CDR3 bases: TGTGCCAGCAGTGATGCCCTAGCGGGATCAGTTGGAGAGACCCAGTACTTC.

This clone was seen more than once but under ten times. The rearrangement joins TRBV7-9 to TRBJ1-1; 8 positions match TRBD1. V lost 5 bases, J lost 8 bases, and 10 bases stayed unmatched. CDR3 length equals 14 residues. The germline V gene encodes CDR1 SEHNR and CDR2 FQNEAQ (reference sequence). CDR3 bases: TGTGCCAGCAGCCCACGGACAGGGAACGTCGAAGCTTTCTTT. As protein: CASSPRTGNVEAFF. Filled out from reference TRBV7-9 and TRBJ1-1, the complete variable domain reads DTGVSQNPRHKITKRGQNVTFRCDPISEHNRLYWYRQTLGQGPEFLTYFQNEAQLEKSRLLSDRFSAERPKGSFSTLEIQRTEQGDSAMYLCASSPRTGNVEAFFGQGTRLTVV.

The rearrangement joins TRBV5-4 to TRBJ1-1, with D possibly being TRBD1 (5 bases). The V end was cut by 3 bases, the J end by 4 bases, with 10 bases between. This CDR3 is 13 amino acids long. Germline V lookup: CDR1 SGHNT, CDR2 YYREEE (reference sequence). CDR3 residues: CASSWEGFTEAFF. For the CDR3, the DNA is TGTGCCAGCAGCTGGGAGGGGTTCACTGAAGCTTTCTTT.

Details on this clone: This may come from a read error, since a much larger clone is one base off. The rearrangement joins TRBV14 to TRBJ2-7; the D gene could be TRBD1 or TRBD2 (5 bases each). This CDR3 region has 12 residues. Trimming took 4 bases from V and 3 from J, leaving 7 bases between them. Per the germline V gene, CDR1 is SGHDN and CDR2 is FVKESK. The CDR3 bases are TGTGCCAGCAGCCGGGACCTCTACGAGCAGTACTTC. Translation: CASSRDLYEQYF.

This rearrangement joins TRBV6-6 to TRBJ1-5; a weak D match, TRBD1 (5 bases). Germline V CDR1 and CDR2: MNHNY, SVGAGI (reference sequence). CDR3 length equals 14 residues. V lost 6 bases, J lost 3 bases, and 12 bases lay in between. This CDR3 reads CASRVQGDNQPQHF. As DNA, the CDR3 is TGTGCCAGCAGGGTTCAGGGAGACAATCAGCCCCAGCATTTT.

The chain recombines TRBV6-1 with TRBJ1-3; a weak D match, TRBD1 (6 bases). V was shortened by 7 bases and J by 2 bases, with 12 bases between the two germline ends. This CDR3 is built from 14 residues. Germline loops: CDR1 MNHNS, CDR2 SASEGT. The CDR3 reads CASTQGRAGNTIYF. In DNA form, the CDR3 reads TGTGCCAGCACTCAGGGGAGAGCTGGAAACACCATATATTTT.

The V call is TRBV28, the J call TRBJ1-1; D might be TRBD1 (5 bases). The CDR3 covers 19 residues. Trimming cost V 7 bases and J 0 bases, with 27 bases left between them. The germline V gene has CDR1 MDHEN and CDR2 SYDVKM. CDR3 residues: CASTLSGLYRWNMNTEAFF. CDR3 bases: TGTGCCAGCACCCTCTCGGGCTTATACAGGTGGAATATGAACACTGAAGCTTTCTTT. The full variable domain, rest sourced from reference TRBV28 and TRBJ1-1, is DVKVTQSSRYLVKRTGEKVFLECVQDMDHENMFWYRQDPGLGLRLIYFSYDVKMKEKGDIPEGYSVSREKKERFSLILESASTNQTSMYLCASTLSGLYRWNMNTEAFFGQGTRLTVV.

The chain couples TRBV7-2 to TRBJ2-7; 10 nucleotides line up with TRBD2. Unmatched junction bases numbered 9, after V lost 0 bases and J lost 4 bases. Germline CDR1 is SGHTA and CDR2 is FQGNSA. The CDR3 is 17 residues long. The CDR3 DNA reads as TGTGCCAGCAGCTTAGCTCGGCTAGCGGGGGCTTTATACGAGCAGTACTTC. This codes for CASSLARLAGALYEQYF.

This rearrangement joins TRBV19 to TRBJ2-5, with D tentatively TRBD1 (6 bases). This CDR3 spans 14 amino acids. V was cut by 3 bases and J by 3 bases, with 11 bases left in between. In germline, CDR1 is LNHDA, CDR2 SQIVND (reference sequence). The CDR3 DNA reads TGTGCCAGTAGTATGGCAGGGGTTGAAGAGACCCAGTACTTC. Residues: CASSMAGVEETQYF.

The rearrangement joins TRBV2 to TRBJ1-6; D possibly corresponds to TRBD1 (6 bases). The germline V gene encodes CDR1 SNHLY and CDR2 FYNNEI. CDR3 size: 13 residues. Trimming pared 11 bases from V and 8 bases from J, leaving 16 bases between. CDR3 amino acids: CAATGNRDSPLHF. DNA of the CDR3: TGTGCCGCGACAGGAAATAGGGATTCACCCCTCCACTTT. Drawing the rest from reference TRBV2 and TRBJ1-6, the complete variable domain is EPEVTQTPSHQVTQMGQEVILRCVPISNHLYFYWYRQILGQKVEFLVSFYNNEISEKSEIFDDQFSVERPDGSNFTLKIRSTKLEDSAMYFCAATGNRDSPLHFGNGTRLTVT.

The genes are TRBV6-1 and TRBJ2-2; either TRBD1 or TRBD2 may fit D (5 bases each). Trimming pared 6 bases from V and 0 bases from J, leaving 11 bases between. The CDR3 totals 15 residues. Germline-derived CDR1 and CDR2 are MNHNS and SASEGT. CDR3 sequence reads: CASRSGTANTGELFF. CDR3 DNA sequence: TGTGCCAGCAGATCTGGGACGGCGAACACCGGGGAGCTGTTTTTT.

The genes are TRBV5-1 and TRBJ2-3; D unresolved. The CDR3 spans 14 residues. The V gene's germline CDR1 is SGHRS and CDR2 YFSETQ. V was pared by 3 bases and J by 0 bases, with 8 bases between. CDR3 region: CASSYITSTDTQYF. DNA for the CDR3: TGCGCCAGCAGCTACATCACCAGCACAGATACGCAGTATTTT.

A few counts support this clone. V gene TRBV6-1 combines with J gene TRBJ2-3; D not certain. The CDR3 totals 16 residues. The germline V gene encodes CDR1 MNHNS and CDR2 SASEGT. V was shortened by 3 bases and J by 6 bases, with 19 bases between the two germline ends. The CDR3 spells CASSERLSTFVDTQYF. Written as DNA, the CDR3 is TGTGCCAGCAGTGAGCGCCTTTCCACCTTCGTCGATACGCAGTATTTT.

V usage is TRBV19 and J usage is TRBJ2-2; D gene ambiguous. The germline gives CDR1 LNHDA, CDR2 SQIVND (reference sequence). V gave up 8 bases and J gave up 0 bases, with 13 bases separating them. The CDR3 covers 15 residues. This chain's CDR3 is CASGRIRPNTGELFF. Here the CDR3 DNA reads TGTGCCAGTGGTCGGATTCGGCCGAACACCGGGGAGCTGTTTTTT.

The chain recombines TRBV7-2 with TRBJ1-2; 7 bases map to TRBD1. V trimming: 5 bases; J trimming: 8 bases; junction bases outside the gene matches: 14. Germline V CDR1 and CDR2: SGHTA, FQGNSA. The CDR3 spans 15 residues. The CDR3 region is CASSPRPGGGWGYTF. CDR3 coding DNA: TGTGCCAGCAGCCCGAGGCCTGGAGGGGGCTGGGGCTACACCTTC.

The chain uses TRBV19 and TRBJ2-5; 9 bases fit TRBD1. The CDR3 totals 15 residues. The J segment lost 5 bases and the V segment lost 7 bases, leaving 11 bases of the junction unmatched. CDR1 is LNHDA and CDR2 is SQIVND in the germline V gene (reference sequence). The CDR3 DNA is TGTGCCAGTACCCCACAGGGGGCGCCGGGGGAGACCCAGTACTTC. It is translated as CASTPQGAPGETQYF.

The chain recombines TRBV28 with TRBJ2-5; a possible D gene is TRBD1 (6 bases). The DNA end is more similar to TRBJ2-7, so the J call may be wrong. CDR3 length: 16 amino acids. Germline V gene data show CDR1 as MDHEN and CDR2 as SYDVKM. In nucleotides, the CDR3 is TGTGCCAGCAGTTTCCCCGGACAGACAAGCTCCTACGAGCAGTACTTC. Translated, it gives CASSFPGQTSSYEQYF.

The chain joins TRBV27 to TRBJ1-5; no clear D. Germline-derived CDR1 and CDR2 are MNHEY and SMNVEV (reference sequence). The V end lost 2 bases, the J end lost 0 bases, and 8 bases lay between the germline ends. The CDR3 extends over 15 amino acids. Here the CDR3 reads CASSLRATSNQPQHF. The CDR3 DNA sequence: TGTGCCAGCAGTTTACGGGCGACTAGCAATCAGCCCCAGCATTTT.